The following is a T cell receptor (beta chain) sequence with its context. How the authors handled the data: Amplifying reference gene primers gave estimates of nucleated cell counts. Data came from immunoSEQ multiplex PCR; TCRdb stores just in-frame clones and leaves some out. That table is the source of V, J and clone size, and D and trimming were worked out from the DNA. The sample has around 300,000 clones, around nine tenths seen once. These data originate in a study of blood T cell repertoires in COVID-19. Background on the study: T cells, B-cell-depleted T cells, or PBMCs provided the cDNA or gDNA that served as material.

This clonotype was obtained from a man younger than 40 who had recovered from COVID-19. The sample consisted of PBMCs or T cells enriched from blood (not recorded which).

The CDR3 spells CASSELSGTEAFF. CDR3 nucleotides: TGTGCCAGCAGTGAACTTTCGGGGACTGAAGCTTTCTTT. The J gene is TRBJ1-1, the V gene TRBV2; D is ambiguous. The CDR3 runs to 13 residues. Trimming took off 2 bases at V and 5 bases at J, with 9 bases between the two ends. The germline V gene has CDR1 SNHLY and CDR2 FYNNEI. Full variable domain (missing parts from reference TRBV2 and TRBJ1-1): EPEVTQTPSHQVTQMGQEVILRCVPISNHLYFYWYRQILGQKVEFLVSFYNNEISEKSEIFDDQFSVERPDGSNFTLKIRSTKLEDSAMYFCASSELSGTEAFFGQGTRLTVV.